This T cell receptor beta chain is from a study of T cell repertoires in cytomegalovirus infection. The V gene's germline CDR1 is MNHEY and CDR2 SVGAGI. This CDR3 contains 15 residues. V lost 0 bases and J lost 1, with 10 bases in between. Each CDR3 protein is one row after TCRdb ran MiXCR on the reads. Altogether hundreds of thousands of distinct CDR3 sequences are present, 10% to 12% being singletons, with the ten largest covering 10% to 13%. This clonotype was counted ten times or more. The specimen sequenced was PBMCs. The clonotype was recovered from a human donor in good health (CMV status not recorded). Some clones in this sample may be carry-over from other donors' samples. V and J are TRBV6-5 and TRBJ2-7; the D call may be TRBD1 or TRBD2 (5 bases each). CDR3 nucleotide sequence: TGTGCCAGCAGTTACTCAGGGACCGGGTCCTACGAGCAGTACTTC. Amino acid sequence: CASSYSGTGSYEQYF.